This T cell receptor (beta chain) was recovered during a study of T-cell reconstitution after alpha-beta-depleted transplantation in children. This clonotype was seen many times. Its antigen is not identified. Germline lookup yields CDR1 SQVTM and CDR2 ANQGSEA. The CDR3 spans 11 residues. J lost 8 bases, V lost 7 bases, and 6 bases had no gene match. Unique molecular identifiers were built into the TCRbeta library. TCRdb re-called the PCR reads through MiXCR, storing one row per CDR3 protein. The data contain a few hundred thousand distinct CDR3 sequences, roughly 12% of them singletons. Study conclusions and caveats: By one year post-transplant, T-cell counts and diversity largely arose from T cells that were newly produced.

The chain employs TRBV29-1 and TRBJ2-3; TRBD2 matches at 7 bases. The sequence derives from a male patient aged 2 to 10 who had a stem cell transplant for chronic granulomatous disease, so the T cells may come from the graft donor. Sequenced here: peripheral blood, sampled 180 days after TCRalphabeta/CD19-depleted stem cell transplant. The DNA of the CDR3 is TGCAGCGGATCAAGCGGGGCTACGCAGTATTTT. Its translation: CSGSSGATQYF.